This entry lists 23 T cell receptor beta chains sequenced from one sample in a study of CD8 T cells in ankylosing spondylitis. Their recognized antigens are unknown. TCRdb ran MiXCR on the 5' RACE reads and lists one entry per CDR3 protein. The table shows some 400,000 distinct CDR3 sequences, with 20% to 25% occurring only once. Study results and limitations: A TCR beta motif of about eight highly homologous variants appeared characteristic of ankylosing spondylitis blood.

Material for sequencing was blood, either unsorted or a sorted T cell fraction (not recorded which). The receptors were sampled from a male donor with ankylosing spondylitis.

This chain connects TRBV6-2 or TRBV6-3 to TRBJ2-2, with 9 positions matching TRBD1. The CDR3 runs to 16 residues. From germline, CDR1 is MNHEY and CDR2 SVGEGT. V dropped 4 bases and J dropped 0; count of bases not matched to a gene: 3. CDR3 in amino acids: CASSLTGGTNTGELFF. The CDR3 DNA reads TGTGCCAGCAGTTTGACAGGGGGAACGAACACCGGGGAGCTGTTTTTT.

The chain is built from TRBV20-1 and TRBJ2-5; 9 bases agree with TRBD2. V shed 3 bases, J shed 2 bases, and the junction held 7 bases outside the gene matches. The CDR3 loop spans 15 amino acids. CDR1 is DFQATT and CDR2 is SNEGSKA in the germline V gene (reference sequence). The CDR3 bases are TGCAGTGCTAGTTGGGCGGGGGGGAGTCAAGAGACCCAGTACTTC. This codes for CSASWAGGSQETQYF.

The chain couples TRBV5-1 to TRBJ1-2; perhaps TRBD1 as D (6 bases). This CDR3 contains 13 residues. Germline V gene sequence: CDR1 SGHRS, CDR2 YFSETQ. Trimming left V 6 bases short and J 5 bases short, with 14 bases between. CDR3: CASTASGVYGYTF. In DNA, the CDR3 is TGCGCCAGCACCGCGTCAGGGGTTTATGGCTACACCTTC.

The V call is TRBV3-1, the J call TRBJ2-1; TRBD2 matches 10 bases. The V gene end was trimmed by 0 bases and the J gene end by 4 bases; junction bases not matched to a gene: 9. The CDR3 contains 18 residues. CDR1 is LGHDT and CDR2 is YNNKEL in the germline V gene (reference sequence). The CDR3: CASSQDPPGLAIYNEQFF. The DNA of the CDR3 is TGTGCCAGCAGCCAAGACCCACCGGGACTAGCGATTTACAATGAGCAGTTCTTC.

In its sample, this clonotype was seen a few times. This chain uses TRBV5-4 with TRBJ2-1; TRBD2 matches at 8 bases. The germline V gene encodes CDR1 SGHNT and CDR2 YYREEE (reference sequence). V lost 0 bases, J lost 4 bases, and 9 bases stayed unmatched. The CDR3 runs 17 residues. CDR3 residues: CASSLAGRLARYNEQFF. DNA for the CDR3: TGTGCCAGCAGCTTGGCCGGTAGACTAGCGAGATACAATGAGCAGTTCTTC.

In its sample, this clonotype was seen a few times. J is TRBJ2-2 and V is TRBV6-1; D is possibly TRBD2 (6 bases). The CDR3 consists of 16 residues. Between the trimmed V and J ends, which lost 6 bases and 0 bases, there was a span of 14 bases. CDR1 and CDR2 from the germline V gene are MNHNS and SASEGT. The CDR3 loop is CASRRLVRANTGELFF. CDR3 nucleotides: TGTGCCAGCAGGAGACTAGTTAGAGCGAACACCGGGGAGCTGTTTTTT.

The chain links TRBV7-2 to TRBJ1-1; D is undetermined. The CDR3 is 14 residues long. The germline CDR1 and CDR2 sequences are SGHTA and FQGNSA. V shed 6 bases and J shed 1 base, with 12 bases lying between them. The CDR3 sequence: CASRLSKANTEAFF. The DNA for the CDR3 is TGTGCCAGCAGACTTAGCAAGGCGAACACTGAAGCTTTCTTT.

This chain connects TRBV18 to TRBJ1-2; D call uncertain. CDR1 is KGHSH and CDR2 is LQKENI in the germline V gene. V lost 0 bases and J lost 4, with 12 bases in between. The CDR3 is made up of 15 amino acids. DNA of the CDR3: TGTGCCAGCTCACCACCGAGTGTCTCCAGCTATGGCTACACCTTC. This gives the protein CASSPPSVSSYGYTF. The full variable domain, its missing parts supplied by reference TRBV18 and TRBJ1-2, is NAGVMQNPRHLVRRRGQEARLRCSPMKGHSHVYWYRQLPEEGLKFMVYLQKENIIDESGMPKERFSAEFPKEGPSILRIQQVVRGDSAAYFCASSPPSVSSYGYTFGSGTRLTVV.

This clonotype was recorded a few times. This chain links TRBV7-8 with TRBJ2-7; TRBD1 might be the D (6 bases). The CDR3 spans 14 residues. Germline V gene sequence: CDR1 SGHVS, CDR2 FQNEAQ. V was clipped by 4 bases and J by 3 bases, with 13 bases between them. The CDR3 bases are TGTGCCAGCAGCTCCAAAACAGGGAACTACGAGCAGTACTTC. Its protein is CASSSKTGNYEQYF. Full variable domain (missing parts from reference TRBV7-8 and TRBJ2-7): GAGVSQSPRYKVAKRGQDVALRCDPISGHVSLFWYQQALGQGPEFLTYFQNEAQLDKSGLPSDRFFAERPEGSVSTLKIQRTQQEDSAVYLCASSSKTGNYEQYFGPGTRLTVT.

This clonotype showed up many times. The J gene is TRBJ2-1, the V gene TRBV29-1; D may be TRBD2 (6 bases). The CDR3 consists of 11 residues. Germline assignment: CDR1 SQVTM and CDR2 ANQGSEA. V was pared by 5 bases and J by 8 bases, with 10 bases between. CDR3 coding DNA: TGCAGCGTTCGGGGGAGAGATGAGCAGTTCTTC. This translates into CSVRGRDEQFF.

This chain links TRBV6-1 with TRBJ2-2, with 8 bases that match TRBD1. CDR1 is MNHNS and CDR2 is SASEGT in the germline V gene. Germline trimming cut 7 bases from V and 1 base from J; bases unmatched to any gene: 5. The CDR3 has 15 amino acids. CDR3 residues: CASTVGQGNTGELFF. CDR3 bases: TGTGCCAGCACCGTAGGACAGGGGAACACCGGGGAGCTGTTTTTT.

This clonotype was observed a handful of times. CDR3 DNA sequence: TGCAGCGTGCCCGTGGGCGCGGGCAATCAGCCCCAGCATTTT. This gives the protein CSVPVGAGNQPQHF. V usage is TRBV29-1 and J usage is TRBJ1-5, with no clear D. CDR3 length: 14 amino acids. Trimming left V 6 bases short and J 2 bases short, with 14 bases between. The germline V gene encodes CDR1 SQVTM and CDR2 ANQGSEA.

This clonotype occurred a few times. This chain uses TRBV20-1 with TRBJ2-7; no firm D call. Germline CDR1 and CDR2: DFQATT and SNEGSKA (reference sequence). The V end lost 5 bases, the J end lost 2 bases, and 16 bases lay between the germline ends. This CDR3 has 14 amino acids. The CDR3 sequence is CSAPRSGGTYEQYF. The DNA for the CDR3 is TGCAGTGCTCCGCGTTCGGGCGGAACCTACGAGCAGTACTTC.

In its sample, this clonotype was seen many times. The chain's CDR3 is CSALGTGGSRELFF. The CDR3 nucleotides are TGCAGTGCCCTGGGGACAGGGGGTAGTAGGGAGCTGTTTTTT. V usage is TRBV20-1 and J usage is TRBJ2-2, with TRBD1 matching over 11 bases. The trim removed 6 bases at V and 9 bases at J, leaving 9 bases unmatched. In germline, CDR1 is DFQATT, CDR2 SNEGSKA (reference sequence). This CDR3 has 14 amino acids.

This chain joins TRBV29-1 and TRBJ2-7, with 12 bases aligning to TRBD2. Germline trimming cut 6 bases from V and 6 bases from J; bases unmatched to any gene: 6. The CDR3 is 13 amino acids. Germline CDR1 is SQVTM and CDR2 is ANQGSEA. CDR3 nucleotides: TGCAGCGTATCGACTAGCGGGAGCGTCGAGCAGTACTTC. This translates into CSVSTSGSVEQYF.

This clonotype was recorded a few times. This chain connects TRBV20-1 to TRBJ1-2; 7 bases line up with TRBD1. Germline V lookup: CDR1 DFQATT, CDR2 SNEGSKA (reference sequence). With V trimmed by 3 bases and J by 2 bases, 3 bases remained unmatched. The CDR3 sequence is 13 residues long. CDR3 DNA sequence: TGCAGTGCTAGTTCGGGACAGAACTATGGCTACACCTTC. As protein: CSASSGQNYGYTF.

Only a few counts were recorded for this clonotype. J is TRBJ2-4 and V is TRBV28, with D possibly TRBD2 on 6 matching bases. This CDR3 comprises 13 residues. The V gene lost 7 bases and the J gene lost 3 bases, with 10 bases spanning the gap. Per germline, CDR1 MDHEN and CDR2 SYDVKM. The CDR3 is CASNQGGKNIQYF. CDR3 nucleotides: TGTGCCAGCAACCAGGGAGGCAAAAACATTCAGTACTTC.

The table lists this clonotype with a few counts. This chain uses TRBV5-1 with TRBJ2-7, with D uncertain. Trimming left V 0 bases short and J 7 bases short, with 11 bases between. The CDR3 is 13 residues long. Germline lookup yields CDR1 SGHRS and CDR2 YFSETQ. In nucleotides, the CDR3 is TGCGCCAGCAGCTTGGGGGCTCCGAGGGAGCAGTACTTC. Its translation: CASSLGAPREQYF.

A few counts support this clonotype. The chain joins TRBV10-3 to TRBJ1-6, with unresolved D. The CDR3 has 13 residues. Germline CDR1 reads ENHRY; CDR2 reads SYGVKD. V dropped 8 bases and J dropped 10 bases, with 15 bases sitting between them. CDR3 DNA sequence: TGTGCCATCGGGCCTTCCGTGGGATCACCCCTCCACTTT. Its translation is CAIGPSVGSPLHF.

This clonotype was seen more than once but under ten times. V usage is TRBV18 and J usage is TRBJ1-5; no reliable D call. Trimming stripped 1 base from V and 10 bases from J, with 11 bases between. CDR3 length: 13 residues. Looked up from germline, CDR1 is KGHSH and CDR2 is LQKENI. CDR3 protein: CASSPQGAEPQHF. For the CDR3, the DNA is TGTGCCAGCTCACCACAGGGCGCGGAACCCCAGCATTTT.

This clonotype was seen a handful of times. The genes are TRBV20-1 and TRBJ2-2; D is possibly TRBD1 or TRBD2 (6 bases each). This CDR3 is built from 14 residues. Germline CDR1 DFQATT, CDR2 SNEGSKA (reference sequence). Trimming stripped 3 bases from V and 5 bases from J, with 13 bases between. The CDR3 nucleotides are TGCAGTGCTAGTTCAGGGGAGGTGACCGGGGAGCTGTTTTTT. It codes for CSASSGEVTGELFF.

This chain links TRBV3-1 with TRBJ2-1; 12 nucleotides agree with TRBD2. CDR3 length: 16 amino acids. Germline CDR1 and CDR2: LGHDT and YNNKEL (reference sequence). Trimming at V came to 8 bases and at J to 2 bases, leaving 7 bases not matched to a gene. CDR3 residues: CASERGLAGTYNEQFF. CDR3 DNA: TGTGCCAGCGAAAGAGGACTAGCGGGAACCTACAATGAGCAGTTCTTC.

The V and J genes are TRBV6-1 and TRBJ1-6; TRBD1 matches 7 bases. The germline V gene encodes CDR1 MNHNS and CDR2 SASEGT. With V trimmed by 5 bases and J by 7 bases, 8 bases remained unmatched. The CDR3 sequence is 15 residues long. The CDR3 DNA reads as TGTGCCAGCAGTCTGCCGGGACAGAGGAATTCACCCCTCCACTTT. This encodes CASSLPGQRNSPLHF.